Detailed here is one T cell receptor (beta chain). The record originates from a study of memory CD4+ T cells and cytomegalovirus serostatus. Method: immunoSEQ multiplex PCR; TCRdb's copy keeps in-frame clones and lacks some. The sample carries about 38,000 clones, roughly 85% recorded once. Single viable CD3+CD4+CD8-CD45RO+ cells were sorted as the memory CD4+ T cells. The clonotype was recovered from an adult in good health and CMV-seropositive. The sample taken for sequencing was memory CD4+ T cells from blood.

The CDR3 DNA reads as TGTGCCAGCATCCCATCGGCAGGGGGCAACTATGGCTACACCTTC. Amino acids: CASIPSAGGNYGYTF. The V call is TRBV27, the J call TRBJ1-2, with TRBD1 identical over 8 bases. CDR1 is MNHEY, CDR2 SMNVEV, per germline (reference sequence). Unmatched junction bases numbered 9, after V lost 7 bases and J lost 2 bases. There are 15 residues in the CDR3.